The 10 T cell receptor beta chains presented below share a single source sample, sequenced in a study of CD8+ T cells in alopecia areata. The treatment was: oral pan-JAK inhibitor, 5-10 mg twice daily. Extracted from the samples, RNA was reverse transcribed into cDNA to serve as the sequencing template. The assay was immunoSEQ multiplex PCR, and TCRdb's table has in-frame clones only and misses some. The sample consists of approximately 300,000 clones, 58% of them appearing once. The material was CD4+ T cells sorted from blood, obtained at week 24, from a patient treated with tofacitinib. The receptors shown here come from a human donor with alopecia areata.

CDR3 sequence (DNA): TGTGCCAGCAGCCCCTCAGGGGGGAGTCAGCCCCAGCATTTT. Its translation: CASSPSGGSQPQHF. The V gene is TRBV7-9, the J gene TRBJ1-5; 7 bases are shared with TRBD1. The CDR3 spans 14 residues. Germline assignment: CDR1 SEHNR and CDR2 FQNEAQ (reference sequence). V was clipped by 5 bases and J by 6 bases; unmatched bases: 7.

The chain links TRBV30 to TRBJ1-1; D possibly corresponds to TRBD1 (5 bases). Looked up from germline, CDR1 is GTSNPN and CDR2 is SVGIG (reference sequence). The CDR3 contains 13 residues. The germline V and J ends were trimmed by 8 bases and 1 base, with 14 bases remaining between them. The CDR3 coding sequence is TGTGCCAACACGGGGACTTGGAACACTGAAGCTTTCTTT. This encodes CANTGTWNTEAFF.

The V gene is TRBV6-6, the J gene TRBJ2-7; D unresolved. The CDR3 consists of 13 residues. V gave up 7 bases and J gave up 2 bases, with 12 bases separating them. The germline V gene encodes CDR1 MNHNY and CDR2 SVGAGI (reference sequence). The CDR3, as DNA: TGTGCCAGCAATCTGGGAAGGCCCTACGAGCAGTACTTC. Translated, it gives CASNLGRPYEQYF.

The chain uses TRBV6-5 and TRBJ2-3; no clear D. The ends were cut back, 10 bases at V and 0 bases at J, with 11 bases in the middle. The germline gives CDR1 MNHEY, CDR2 SVGAGI. The CDR3 consists of 13 residues. The CDR3 DNA reads TGTGCCACCTCAAGGCGGAGCACAGATACGCAGTATTTT. As protein: CATSRRSTDTQYF.

V usage is TRBV7-9 and J usage is TRBJ1-2; D call uncertain. Trimming left V 0 bases short and J 5 bases short, with 10 bases between. The CDR3 sequence is 14 residues long. Germline V gives CDR1 SEHNR, CDR2 FQNEAQ (reference sequence). The CDR3 DNA sequence: TGTGCCAGCAGCTTAGCGGGAAGTGTTTATGGCTACACCTTC. Encoded protein: CASSLAGSVYGYTF.

This rearrangement joins TRBV28 to TRBJ1-1; a weak D match, TRBD1 (5 bases). The CDR3 consists of 12 residues. CDR1 is MDHEN, CDR2 SYDVKM, per germline. The ends were cut back, 6 bases at V and 10 bases at J, with 15 bases in the middle. CDR3 sequence reads: CASSQGGVRAFF. In nucleotides, the CDR3 is TGTGCCAGCAGCCAAGGAGGGGTGCGAGCTTTCTTT.

This chain connects TRBV2 to TRBJ2-6; no clear D. The CDR3 totals 15 residues. Germline CDR1 and CDR2: SNHLY and FYNNEI. V shed 4 bases and J shed 0 bases, with 7 bases lying between them. The CDR3 region has the DNA TGTGCCAGCAGTGTAATGCGCTCTGGGGCCAACGTCCTGACTTTC. Protein product: CASSVMRSGANVLTF.

This clone was seen a single time. The V gene is TRBV6-5, the J gene TRBJ2-1; no clear D gene. This CDR3 contains 11 residues. The germline gives CDR1 MNHEY, CDR2 SVGAGI. Trimming cost V 8 bases and J 10 bases, with 12 bases left between them. The CDR3 coding sequence is TGTGCCAGCGGCAATGGGAACGAGCAGTTCTTC. Translating it yields CASGNGNEQFF.

This clone was seen only a few times. V gene TRBV27 combines with J gene TRBJ1-2; no firm D call. Trimming cost V 6 bases and J 4 bases, with 21 bases left between them. The CDR3 is made up of 16 amino acids. Looked up from germline, CDR1 is MNHEY and CDR2 is SMNVEV (reference sequence). The CDR3 region has the DNA TGTGCCAGCAGCCCCCAAATGGTCTTCGGAGCCTATGGCTACACCTTC. It translates to CASSPQMVFGAYGYTF.

V and J are TRBV5-1 and TRBJ2-2; D gene unclear. Trimming cost V 2 bases and J 4 bases, with 12 bases left between them. In germline, CDR1 is SGHRS, CDR2 YFSETQ. The CDR3 is 15 amino acids. CDR3 in amino acids: CASSFRVRTTGELFF. The DNA for the CDR3 is TGCGCCAGCAGCTTTAGAGTCCGAACCACCGGGGAGCTGTTTTTT.